This T cell receptor (beta chain) is from a study of blood T cell repertoires in COVID-19. Study-level background: COVID-19 samples collected from the United States, Italy and Spain covered acute and convalescent phases.

Original analysis: The assay estimated nucleated cells by amplifying reference gene primers. The repertoire was sequenced with immunoSEQ multiplex PCR; TCRdb's copy has only in-frame clones and lacks some. V and J calls and clone size are copied from that table; D and trimming were computed from the DNA. This table has approximately 28,000 clones, 90% to 95% appearing once. Specimen: peripheral blood. This TCR derives from a woman in her sixties or seventies with COVID-19, enrolled during active disease.

CDR3 DNA: TGTGCCAGCAGCCCGACAGGGGGCGCGGAAAAACTGTTTTTT. Translated, it gives CASSPTGGAEKLFF. The chain links TRBV5-4 to TRBJ1-4, with TRBD1 identical over 10 bases. Germline CDR1 and CDR2: SGHNT and YYREEE (reference sequence). The trim removed 4 bases at V and 8 bases at J, leaving 5 bases unmatched. This CDR3 has 14 amino acids.